The clone carrying this T cell receptor beta chain was counted once. The assay was immunoSEQ multiplex PCR, and TCRdb's table has in-frame clones only and misses some. The sample lists 60,000 to 65,000 clones; about 87% were seen once. This sample was included in a study of PD-1 blockade in classical Hodgkin lymphoma. No patient escaped relapse after autologous stem cell transplantation, and brentuximab vedotin exposure varied. Responses achieved at best were complete response, partial response or progressive disease. The CDR3 runs 15 residues. From germline, CDR1 is ENHRY and CDR2 SYGVKD. With 8 bases clipped from V and 5 bases from J, the junction kept 11 bases outside the gene matches.

The source of this sequence is a human donor with classical Hodgkin lymphoma. This rearrangement joins TRBV10-3 to TRBJ2-1; 8 bases map to TRBD1. Sequenced material: peripheral blood mononuclear cells (PBMCs), taken at baseline. DNA of the CDR3: TGTGCCATCGGAGAACCGGGACAGGACAACAATGAGCAGTTCTTC. It yields the protein CAIGEPGQDNNEQFF.